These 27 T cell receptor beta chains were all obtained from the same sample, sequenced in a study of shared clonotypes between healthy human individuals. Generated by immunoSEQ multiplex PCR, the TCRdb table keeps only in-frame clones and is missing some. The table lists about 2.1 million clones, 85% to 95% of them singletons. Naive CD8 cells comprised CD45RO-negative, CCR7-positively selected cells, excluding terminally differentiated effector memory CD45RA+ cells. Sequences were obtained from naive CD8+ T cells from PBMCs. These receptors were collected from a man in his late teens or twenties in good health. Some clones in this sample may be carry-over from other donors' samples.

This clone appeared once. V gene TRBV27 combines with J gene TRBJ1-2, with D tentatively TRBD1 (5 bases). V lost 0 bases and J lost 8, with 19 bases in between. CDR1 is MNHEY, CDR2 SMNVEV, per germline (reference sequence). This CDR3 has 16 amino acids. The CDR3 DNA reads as TGTGCCAGCAGTTTATCCTCCAGAACAGGTTCGTTAGGCTACACCTTC. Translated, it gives CASSLSSRTGSLGYTF.

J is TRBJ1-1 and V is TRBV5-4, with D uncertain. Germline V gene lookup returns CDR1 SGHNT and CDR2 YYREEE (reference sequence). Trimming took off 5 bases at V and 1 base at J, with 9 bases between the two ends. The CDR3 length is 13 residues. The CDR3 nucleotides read TGTGCCAGCAGGGTCGCAGGGAACACTGAAGCTTTCTTT. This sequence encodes CASRVAGNTEAFF. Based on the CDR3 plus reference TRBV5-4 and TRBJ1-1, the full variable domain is ETGVTQSPTHLIKTRGQQVTLRCSSQSGHNTVSWYQQALGQGPQFIFQYYREEENGRGNFPPRFSGLQFPNYSSELNVNALELDDSALYLCASRVAGNTEAFFGQGTRLTVV.

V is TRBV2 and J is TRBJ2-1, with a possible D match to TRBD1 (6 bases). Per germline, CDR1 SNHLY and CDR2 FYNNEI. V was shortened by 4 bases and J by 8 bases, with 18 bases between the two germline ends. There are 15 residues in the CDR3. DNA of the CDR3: TGTGCCAGCAGTGTGCCCGGGACACGACGCGATGAGCAGTTCTTC. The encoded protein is CASSVPGTRRDEQFF.

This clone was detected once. CDR3 loop: CASSPTGGSTGELFF. CDR3 coding DNA: TGTGCCAGCAGCCCTACGGGGGGAAGCACCGGGGAGCTGTTTTTT. This rearrangement joins TRBV7-9 to TRBJ2-2; 7 nucleotides line up with TRBD2. The junction had 7 bases not matched to a gene; V was cut back by 5 bases and J by 4 bases. Germline values: CDR1 SEHNR, CDR2 FQNEAQ (reference sequence). The CDR3 is made up of 15 amino acids.

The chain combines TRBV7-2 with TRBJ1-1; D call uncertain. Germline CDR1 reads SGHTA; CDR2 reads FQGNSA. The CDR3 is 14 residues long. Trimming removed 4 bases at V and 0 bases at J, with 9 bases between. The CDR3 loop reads CASSSFPLNTEAFF. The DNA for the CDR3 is TGTGCCAGCAGCTCTTTCCCTTTGAACACTGAAGCTTTCTTT.

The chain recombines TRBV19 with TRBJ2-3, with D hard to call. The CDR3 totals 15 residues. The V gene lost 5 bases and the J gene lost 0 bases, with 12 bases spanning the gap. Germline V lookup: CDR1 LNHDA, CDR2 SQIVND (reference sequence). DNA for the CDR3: TGTGCCAGTAGTCCCGGGTTTACTAGCACAGATACGCAGTATTTT. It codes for CASSPGFTSTDTQYF.

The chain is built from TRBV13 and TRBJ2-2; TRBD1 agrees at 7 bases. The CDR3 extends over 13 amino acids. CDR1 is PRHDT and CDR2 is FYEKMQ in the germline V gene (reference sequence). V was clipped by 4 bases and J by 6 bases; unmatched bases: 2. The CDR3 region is CASSSTGAGELFF. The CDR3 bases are TGTGCCAGCAGCTCAACAGGGGCCGGGGAGCTGTTTTTT. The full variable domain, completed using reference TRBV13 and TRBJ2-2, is AAGVIQSPRHLIKEKRETATLKCYPIPRHDTVYWYQQGPGQDPQFLISFYEKMQSDKGSIPDRFSAQQFSDYHSELNMSSLELGDSALYFCASSSTGAGELFFGEGSRLTVL.

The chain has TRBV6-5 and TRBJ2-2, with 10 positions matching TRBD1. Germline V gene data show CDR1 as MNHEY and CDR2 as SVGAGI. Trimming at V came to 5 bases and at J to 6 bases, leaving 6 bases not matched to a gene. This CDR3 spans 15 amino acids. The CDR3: CASSPGTGAPGELFF. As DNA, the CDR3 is TGTGCCAGCAGTCCAGGGACAGGGGCCCCCGGGGAGCTGTTTTTT.

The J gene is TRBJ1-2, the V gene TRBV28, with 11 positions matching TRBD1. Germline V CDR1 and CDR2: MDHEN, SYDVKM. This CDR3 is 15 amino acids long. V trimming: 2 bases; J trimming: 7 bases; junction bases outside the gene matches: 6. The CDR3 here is CASSLGRTGGLGYTF. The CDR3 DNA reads TGTGCCAGCAGTTTAGGGCGGACAGGGGGCCTTGGCTACACCTTC.

This CDR3 is CASSPQDTSEQYF. The CDR3 DNA is TGCGCCAGCTCTCCCCAGGACACGAGCGAGCAGTACTTC. The V and J genes are TRBV10-1 and TRBJ2-7; possibly TRBD1 for D (5 bases). Germline V gene sequence: CDR1 WNHNN, CDR2 SYGVQD (reference sequence). This CDR3 has 13 residues. The V and J ends lost 8 bases and 6 bases respectively, with 17 bases between them.

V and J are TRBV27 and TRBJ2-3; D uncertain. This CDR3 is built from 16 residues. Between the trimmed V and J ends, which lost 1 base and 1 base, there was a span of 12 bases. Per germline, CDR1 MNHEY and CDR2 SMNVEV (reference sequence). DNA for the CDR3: TGTGCCAGCAGTTTATTGACGACAAGCGGCACAGATACGCAGTATTTT. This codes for CASSLLTTSGTDTQYF.

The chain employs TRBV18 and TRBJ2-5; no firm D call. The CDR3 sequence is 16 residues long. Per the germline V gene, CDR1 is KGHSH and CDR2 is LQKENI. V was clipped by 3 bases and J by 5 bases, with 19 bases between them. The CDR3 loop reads CASSPQEIAAAETQYF. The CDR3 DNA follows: TGTGCCAGCTCACCGCAGGAAATTGCGGCGGCGGAGACCCAGTACTTC.

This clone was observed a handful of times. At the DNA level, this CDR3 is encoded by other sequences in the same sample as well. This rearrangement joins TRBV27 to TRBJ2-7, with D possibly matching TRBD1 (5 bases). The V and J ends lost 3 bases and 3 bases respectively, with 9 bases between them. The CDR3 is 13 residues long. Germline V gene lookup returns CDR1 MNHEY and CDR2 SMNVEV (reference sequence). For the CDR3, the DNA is TGTGCCAGCAGTTTGGGGCAGAGCTACGAGCAGTACTTC. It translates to CASSLGQSYEQYF.

The CDR3 DNA sequence: TGCGCCAGCAGCCAAGATCGGACAGGGGGTAACACCATATATTTT. Translated, it gives CASSQDRTGGNTIYF. The genes are TRBV4-1 and TRBJ1-3; 10 bases are a match to TRBD1. Germline V gene sequence: CDR1 MGHRA, CDR2 YSYEKL. V gave up 0 bases and J gave up 7 bases; unmatched junction bases: 3. CDR3 length equals 15 residues.

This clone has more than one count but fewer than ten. CDR3 in amino acids: CASTHGLAGLDTQYF. CDR3 bases: TGTGCCAGTACCCATGGACTAGCGGGACTAGATACGCAGTATTTT. This rearrangement joins TRBV19 to TRBJ2-3; 12 positions match TRBD2. The CDR3 is 15 amino acids. The V segment lost 7 bases and the J segment 5 bases; nucleotides outside the gene matches: 7. From germline, CDR1 is LNHDA and CDR2 SQIVND (reference sequence).

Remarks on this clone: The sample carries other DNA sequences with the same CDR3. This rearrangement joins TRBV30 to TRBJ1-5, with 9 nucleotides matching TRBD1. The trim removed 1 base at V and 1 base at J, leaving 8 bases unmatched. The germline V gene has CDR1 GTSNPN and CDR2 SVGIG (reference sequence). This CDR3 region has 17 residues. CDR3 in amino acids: CAWSEAGTGHSNQPQHF. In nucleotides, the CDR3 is TGTGCCTGGAGTGAGGCGGGGACAGGGCACAGCAATCAGCCCCAGCATTTT.

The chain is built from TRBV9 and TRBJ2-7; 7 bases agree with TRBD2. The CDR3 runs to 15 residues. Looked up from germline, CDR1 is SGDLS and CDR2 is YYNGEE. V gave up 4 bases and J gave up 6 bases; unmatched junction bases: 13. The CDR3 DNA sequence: TGTGCCAGCAGCCCTGGGGGGGGAACATGGGTCGAGCAGTACTTC. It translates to CASSPGGGTWVEQYF.

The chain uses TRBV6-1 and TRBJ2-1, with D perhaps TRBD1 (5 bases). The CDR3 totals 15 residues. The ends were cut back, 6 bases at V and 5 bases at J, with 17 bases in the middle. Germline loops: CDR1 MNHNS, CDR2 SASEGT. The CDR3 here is CASRRTLDRNNEQFF. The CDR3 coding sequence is TGTGCCAGCAGGAGAACCTTAGACAGAAACAATGAGCAGTTCTTC.

CDR3 amino acids: CASSEVTDTQYF. Written as DNA, the CDR3 is TGCGCCAGCAGTGAGGTTACAGATACGCAGTATTTT. This chain connects TRBV10-1 to TRBJ2-3; no clear D. The V end was cut by 2 bases, the J end by 3 bases, with 3 bases between. CDR3 length: 12 amino acids. Germline CDR1 WNHNN, CDR2 SYGVQD (reference sequence).

CDR3 region: CASSLENRDYEQYF. CDR3 nucleotide sequence: TGTGCCAGCTCTCTAGAGAACAGGGATTACGAGCAGTACTTC. The genes are TRBV19 and TRBJ2-7; TRBD1 is a possible D gene (6 bases). The germline gives CDR1 LNHDA, CDR2 SQIVND (reference sequence). V lost 9 bases and J lost 4, with 19 bases in between. This CDR3 is 14 amino acids long.

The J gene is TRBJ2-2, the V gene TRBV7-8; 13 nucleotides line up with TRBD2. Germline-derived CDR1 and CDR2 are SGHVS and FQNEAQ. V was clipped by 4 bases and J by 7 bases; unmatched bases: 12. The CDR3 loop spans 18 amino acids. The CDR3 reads CASSSQGGLAGVGGELFF. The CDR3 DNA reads TGTGCCAGCAGCTCACAGGGAGGACTAGCGGGAGTTGGCGGGGAGCTGTTTTTT.

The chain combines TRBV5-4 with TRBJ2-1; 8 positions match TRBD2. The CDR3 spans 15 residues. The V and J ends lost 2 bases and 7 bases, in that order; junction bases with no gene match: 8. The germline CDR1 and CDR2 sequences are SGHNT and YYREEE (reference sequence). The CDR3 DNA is TGTGCCAGCAGCTTTTTCTCCAGCGGGGGAAATGAGCAGTTCTTC. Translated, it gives CASSFFSSGGNEQFF.

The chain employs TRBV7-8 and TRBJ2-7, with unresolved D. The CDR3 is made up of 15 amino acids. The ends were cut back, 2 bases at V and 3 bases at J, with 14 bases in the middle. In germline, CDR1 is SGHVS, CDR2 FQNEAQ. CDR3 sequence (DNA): TGTGCCAGCAGCTTACACCGCAGCCCCCGCTACGAGCAGTACTTC. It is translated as CASSLHRSPRYEQYF.

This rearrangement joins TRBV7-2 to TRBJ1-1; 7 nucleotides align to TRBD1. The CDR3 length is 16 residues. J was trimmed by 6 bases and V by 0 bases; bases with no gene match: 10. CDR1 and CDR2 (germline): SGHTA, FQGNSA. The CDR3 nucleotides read TGTGCCAGCAGCTTAGCACTACAGGGGTGGAGGCCTGAAGCTTTCTTT. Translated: CASSLALQGWRPEAFF. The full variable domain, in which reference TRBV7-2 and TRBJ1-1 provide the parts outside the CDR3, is GAGVSQSPSNKVTEKGKDVELRCDPISGHTALYWYRQSLGQGLEFLIYFQGNSAPDKSGLPSDRFSAERTGGSVSTLTIQRTQQEDSAVYLCASSLALQGWRPEAFFGQGTRLTVV.

The DNA for the CDR3 is TGTGCCAGCAGCCAAGCGGACAGGGCTGTCTACAATGAGCAGTTCTTC. It is translated as CASSQADRAVYNEQFF. The chain combines TRBV14 with TRBJ2-1; TRBD1 aligns across 8 bases. Germline-derived CDR1 and CDR2 are SGHDN and FVKESK. After removal of 1 base from V and 3 bases from J, the junction contained 5 bases not matched to a gene. CDR3 length: 16 residues.

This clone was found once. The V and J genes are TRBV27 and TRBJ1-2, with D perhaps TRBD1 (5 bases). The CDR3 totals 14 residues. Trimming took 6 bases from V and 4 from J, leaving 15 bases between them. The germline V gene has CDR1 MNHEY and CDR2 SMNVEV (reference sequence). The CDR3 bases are TGTGCCAGCAGAAAGGACCTGGGGGGCTATGGCTACACCTTC. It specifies CASRKDLGGYGYTF.

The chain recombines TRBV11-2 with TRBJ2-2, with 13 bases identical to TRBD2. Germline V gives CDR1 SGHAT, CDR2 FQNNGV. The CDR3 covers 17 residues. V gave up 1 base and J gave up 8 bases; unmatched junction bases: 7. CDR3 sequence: CASSLVGLAGVRGELFF. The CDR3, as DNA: TGTGCCAGCAGCTTAGTTGGACTAGCGGGAGTCCGTGGGGAGCTGTTTTTT.